This T cell receptor (beta chain) is drawn from a study of T cells after yellow fever vaccination. Notes on the study in general: Post-booster repertoires contained most primary-vaccination clones again (about 95% CD4, approximately 86% CD8).

TCRdb recomputed calls from the 5' RACE reads with MiXCR, one row per CDR3 protein. The sample consists of some 600,000 distinct CDR3 sequences, approximately 16% of them appearing once. This clonotype was picked up a small number of times. Its antigen remains unidentified. Germline trimming cut 6 bases from V and 0 bases from J; bases unmatched to any gene: 4. Germline V gene sequence: CDR1 DFQATT, CDR2 SNEGSKA (reference sequence). The length of the CDR3 is 15 residues. The chain has TRBV20-1 and TRBJ2-4; 11 bases map to TRBD2. The source was PBMCs, collected around 5 days after the first yellow fever vaccination. The TCR was taken from a man aged 18-30 years who received the YFV17D yellow fever vaccine. The CDR3 region has the DNA TGCAGTGCAAGACTAGCGGGGTTAGCCAAAAACATTCAGTACTTC. Encoded protein: CSARLAGLAKNIQYF.